A single sample gave rise to the 26 T cell receptor beta chains below, sequenced in a study of naive and memory T cell subsets. Overall study findings and caveats: A few larger clonotypes appeared in naive repertoires, especially CD8, possibly memory cells re-expressing CD45RA.

Both TRBC1 and TRBC2 were covered by a beta constant-region primer of two equimolar oligonucleotides. Nested alpha and beta constant-region primers with the SP2 primer drove four PCR rounds on ligated cDNA. TCRdb re-derived calls from the UMI-ligation and nested PCR reads in MiXCR, one entry per CDR3 protein. The sample includes 150,000 or so distinct CDR3 sequences, 22% of them seen just once. Their specific antigens are unknown. The sequencing input was naive CD4+ T cells from blood. The receptors were sampled from a human donor in good health.

V and J are TRBV24-1 and TRBJ2-1; no reliable D call. Germline CDR1 is KGHDR and CDR2 is SFDVKD. The V and J ends lost 4 bases and 2 bases respectively, with 14 bases between them. This CDR3 is 16 amino acids long. The CDR3 reads CATSDPLQTPYNEQFF. The CDR3 region has the DNA TGTGCCACCAGTGACCCGCTACAGACCCCCTACAATGAGCAGTTCTTC.

This clonotype was found a few times. The V gene is TRBV20-1, the J gene TRBJ1-5; D may be TRBD1 (5 bases). The CDR3 covers 14 residues. V dropped 2 bases and J dropped 3 bases, with 11 bases sitting between them. Germline CDR1 and CDR2: DFQATT and SNEGSKA (reference sequence). The CDR3 DNA is TGCAGTGCTAGATCAGGGTTTCTCAATCAGCCCCAGCATTTT. Its translation: CSARSGFLNQPQHF.

This clonotype has ten or more counts. V is TRBV20-1 and J is TRBJ2-5; 15 positions match TRBD2. This CDR3 is built from 16 residues. The V segment lost 7 bases and the J segment 4 bases; nucleotides outside the gene matches: 10. Per the germline V gene, CDR1 is DFQATT and CDR2 is SNEGSKA (reference sequence). For the CDR3, the DNA is TGCAGTGGCCGGACTAGCGGGAGGGCTTATGGAGAGACCCAGTACTTC. Amino acids: CSGRTSGRAYGETQYF.

The chain is built from TRBV15 and TRBJ1-5; D remains unclear. V shed 5 bases and J shed 1 base, with 12 bases lying between them. Germline V gene data show CDR1 as LNHNV and CDR2 as YYDKDF (reference sequence). The CDR3 spans 15 residues. As DNA, the CDR3 is TGTGCCACCAGCCGGGAGGGCGCGAGCAATCAGCCCCAGCATTTT. Translated: CATSREGASNQPQHF.

This clonotype has a handful of counts. The chain couples TRBV28 to TRBJ2-5; 8 positions agree with TRBD2. The CDR3 is made up of 15 amino acids. Germline-derived CDR1 and CDR2 are MDHEN and SYDVKM. Unmatched junction bases numbered 3, after V lost 2 bases and J lost 1 base. CDR3: CASSLAGGFQETQYF. As DNA, the CDR3 is TGTGCCAGCAGTTTAGCGGGGGGATTCCAAGAGACCCAGTACTTC.

This clonotype occurred many times. The V and J genes are TRBV20-1 and TRBJ1-2, with D possibly matching TRBD1 (5 bases). The germline V and J ends were trimmed by 8 bases and 5 bases, with 12 bases remaining between them. The length of the CDR3 is 11 residues. CDR1 and CDR2 from the germline V gene are DFQATT and SNEGSKA (reference sequence). The CDR3 loop reads CSTTRVYGYTF. The CDR3 region has the DNA TGCAGTACCACCAGGGTGTATGGCTACACCTTC.

The rearrangement links TRBV6-5 to TRBJ2-7, with 7 bases lining up with TRBD1. J lost 2 bases, V lost 2 bases, and 6 bases had no gene match. The CDR3 sequence is 15 residues long. Germline values: CDR1 MNHEY, CDR2 SVGAGI. DNA of the CDR3: TGTGCCAGCAGTTACCTAGACAGGGCGCCCTACGAGCAGTACTTC. Translating gives CASSYLDRAPYEQYF.

This clonotype was seen a handful of times. Written as DNA, the CDR3 is TGTGCCAGCACCACGAGACAGGGGGGGAGCTACGAGCAGTACTTC. Protein: CASTTRQGGSYEQYF. This rearrangement joins TRBV6-5 to TRBJ2-7; 9 bases map to TRBD1. Per the germline V gene, CDR1 is MNHEY and CDR2 is SVGAGI. The CDR3 spans 15 residues. V gave up 7 bases and J gave up 3 bases; unmatched junction bases: 10.

This clonotype was recorded a few times. The chain joins TRBV28 to TRBJ2-1; 7 bases match TRBD1. The germline CDR1 and CDR2 sequences are MDHEN and SYDVKM. J was trimmed by 12 bases and V by 6 bases; bases with no gene match: 8. The CDR3 sequence is 12 residues long. CDR3 region: CASRTGIEGQFF. The CDR3 bases are TGTGCCAGCAGGACAGGGATAGAGGGGCAGTTCTTC.

This clonotype showed up just once. The rearrangement uses TRBV28 and TRBJ1-4; a weak D match, TRBD1 (5 bases). The CDR3 consists of 15 residues. Germline V gene lookup returns CDR1 MDHEN and CDR2 SYDVKM. V was clipped by 8 bases and J by 8 bases, with 21 bases between them. The CDR3: CASQTAGGAREKLFF. Here the CDR3 DNA reads TGTGCCAGCCAAACCGCGGGAGGGGCGCGAGAAAAACTGTTTTTT. Based on the CDR3 plus reference TRBV28 and TRBJ1-4, the full variable domain is DVKVTQSSRYLVKRTGEKVFLECVQDMDHENMFWYRQDPGLGLRLIYFSYDVKMKEKGDIPEGYSVSREKKERFSLILESASTNQTSMYLCASQTAGGAREKLFFGSGTQLSVL.

This clonotype occurred many times. This chain connects TRBV12-3 or TRBV12-4 to TRBJ1-6, with D maybe TRBD1 (6 bases). This CDR3 spans 15 amino acids. Trimming shortened V by 1 base and J by 7 bases, and 11 bases separated the two germline ends. The CDR3 region has the DNA TGTGCCAGCAGTTTAGTACAGGGAATGAATTCACCCCTCCACTTT. Translating gives CASSLVQGMNSPLHF.

This chain uses TRBV6-2 or TRBV6-3 with TRBJ2-1; D is perhaps TRBD1 (5 bases). Germline V gives CDR1 MNHEY, CDR2 SVGEGT. V was trimmed by 6 bases and J by 5 bases, leaving 11 bases between them. This CDR3 is 13 amino acids long. This CDR3 reads CASRLQGDNEQFF. Here the CDR3 DNA reads TGTGCCAGCAGACTCCAGGGTGACAATGAGCAGTTCTTC.

The V gene is TRBV27, the J gene TRBJ1-4, with D uncertain. V shed 3 bases and J shed 0 bases, with 5 bases lying between them. The CDR3 is 14 residues long. Germline assignment: CDR1 MNHEY and CDR2 SMNVEV (reference sequence). The CDR3 protein is CASSFSTTNEKLFF. In DNA form, the CDR3 reads TGTGCCAGCAGTTTCTCCACAACTAATGAAAAACTGTTTTTT.

This clonotype was counted only a few times. The chain has TRBV12-3 or TRBV12-4 and TRBJ1-1, with 7 bases aligning to TRBD1. There are 13 residues in the CDR3. V was clipped by 7 bases and J by 5 bases; unmatched bases: 7. CDR3 coding DNA: TGTGCCAGCAACCCCAGGGGGGGAACTGAAGCTTTCTTT. It is translated as CASNPRGGTEAFF.

The sample holds a few counts of this clonotype. This rearrangement joins TRBV3-1 to TRBJ2-3; perhaps TRBD1 as D (6 bases). The CDR3 sequence is 13 residues long. V was cut by 2 bases and J by 7 bases, with 10 bases left in between. Germline-derived CDR1 and CDR2 are LGHDT and YNNKEL (reference sequence). The CDR3 loop reads CASSQTGWNTQYF. CDR3 nucleotide sequence: TGTGCCAGCAGCCAAACAGGGTGGAATACGCAGTATTTT.

This clonotype was picked up a small number of times. J is TRBJ1-6 and V is TRBV6-5; no clear D. Germline V gene data show CDR1 as MNHEY and CDR2 as SVGAGI. The CDR3 consists of 15 residues. Trimming took off 3 bases at V and 10 bases at J, with 16 bases between the two ends. CDR3 sequence reads: CASSYEAGVLSPLHF. DNA of the CDR3: TGTGCCAGCAGTTATGAGGCAGGAGTCTTATCACCCCTCCACTTT.

This clonotype was observed at least ten times. This rearrangement joins TRBV27 to TRBJ2-1; perhaps D is TRBD1 or TRBD2 (6 bases each). The CDR3 consists of 13 residues. Germline CDR1 is MNHEY and CDR2 is SMNVEV (reference sequence). V lost 6 bases, J lost 9 bases, and 15 bases lay in between. CDR3 in amino acids: CASRPVGGPEQFF. CDR3 DNA: TGTGCCAGCAGACCCGTAGGGGGGCCTGAGCAGTTCTTC.

This clonotype occurred a few times. This chain joins TRBV6-2 or TRBV6-3 and TRBJ1-2; D gene ambiguous. Per the germline V gene, CDR1 is MNHEY and CDR2 is SVGEGT. Trimming took 8 bases from V and 2 from J, leaving 12 bases between them. The CDR3 runs to 13 residues. CDR3 loop: CASEGGINYGYTF. CDR3 bases: TGTGCCAGCGAGGGTGGAATAAACTATGGCTACACCTTC.

The chain uses TRBV20-1 and TRBJ2-5, with D hard to call. V was trimmed by 5 bases and J by 2 bases, leaving 24 bases between them. The CDR3 runs to 17 residues. Germline V gene data show CDR1 as DFQATT and CDR2 as SNEGSKA (reference sequence). The CDR3 coding sequence is TGCAGTGCTCCTTTTGCAGCCCTAACAATAACGCAAGAGACCCAGTACTTC. It yields the protein CSAPFAALTITQETQYF.

This clonotype turned up a few times. CDR3 residues: CASKQTVTDYEQYF. In nucleotides, the CDR3 is TGTGCCAGCAAGCAAACAGTTACCGACTACGAGCAGTACTTC. The genes are TRBV5-5 and TRBJ2-7; D is ambiguous. V dropped 6 bases and J dropped 3 bases, with 16 bases sitting between them. Germline V gene sequence: CDR1 SGHKS, CDR2 YYEKEE (reference sequence). CDR3 length: 14 amino acids.

This sequence joins TRBV7-2 and TRBJ2-3, with D hard to call. V dropped 2 bases and J dropped 2 bases, with 11 bases sitting between them. Germline CDR1 SGHTA, CDR2 FQGNSA. There are 15 residues in the CDR3. This CDR3 is CASSLMVASTDTQYF. In nucleotides, the CDR3 is TGTGCCAGCAGCTTAATGGTGGCCTCCACAGATACGCAGTATTTT.

This clonotype has a count of ten or more. The DNA of the CDR3 is TGTGCCAGCAGTTACAGGGGGGGAAACACTGAAGCTTTCTTT. It specifies CASSYRGGNTEAFF. This chain connects TRBV6-5 to TRBJ1-1; D perhaps matches TRBD1 (6 bases). Trimming left V 2 bases short and J 2 bases short, with 9 bases between. The CDR3 consists of 14 residues. Germline lookup yields CDR1 MNHEY and CDR2 SVGAGI.

The CDR3 DNA reads as TGTGCCTCGGGACAGGGGGAGACCCAGTACTTC. Protein product: CASGQGETQYF. This chain uses TRBV10-3 with TRBJ2-5; 10 bases map to TRBD1. The CDR3 sequence is 11 residues long. Germline V gives CDR1 ENHRY, CDR2 SYGVKD. Losses at the gene ends were 11 bases for V and 5 bases for J; bases not matched to a gene: 2.

The chain couples TRBV7-2 to TRBJ2-7; D is unclear. CDR1 and CDR2 (germline): SGHTA, FQGNSA. The CDR3 runs to 13 residues. V gave up 5 bases and J gave up 5 bases, with 13 bases separating them. CDR3 bases: TGTGCCAGCAGCCCCCAAGGAGTCCACGAGCAGTACTTC. This encodes CASSPQGVHEQYF.

This clonotype has more than one count but fewer than ten. This chain connects TRBV29-1 to TRBJ2-6; the D gene is possibly TRBD1 (6 bases). V was clipped by 2 bases and J by 0 bases, with 8 bases between them. The germline V gene encodes CDR1 SQVTM and CDR2 ANQGSEA. The CDR3 has 15 amino acids. The CDR3 nucleotides read TGCAGCGTTGAAAGACAGGACTCTGGGGCCAACGTCCTGACTTTC. Translating it yields CSVERQDSGANVLTF.

The chain recombines TRBV4-1 with TRBJ2-6; 10 nucleotides line up with TRBD1. The CDR3 length is 18 residues. CDR1 is MGHRA and CDR2 is YSYEKL in the germline V gene. The V segment lost 4 bases and the J segment 3 bases; nucleotides outside the gene matches: 9. CDR3 loop: CASSPRGQGVGGANVLTF. As DNA, the CDR3 is TGCGCCAGCAGCCCCCGAGGACAGGGGGTAGGTGGGGCCAACGTCCTGACTTTC.